These 10 T cell receptor beta chains share one sample of origin, sequenced in a study of T cell repertoires in cytomegalovirus infection. One entry per CDR3 protein results from TCRdb running MiXCR on the reads. The sample has around 260,000 distinct CDR3 sequences; roughly 23% are singletons. Sequenced sample: PBMCs. The receptor set was obtained from a human donor in good health (CMV status not recorded). Some clones in this sample may be carry-over from other donors' samples.

CDR3 region: CASSYSGSGDEQFF. CDR3 coding DNA: TGCGCCAGCAGTTATAGCGGGAGTGGGGATGAGCAGTTCTTC. The V call is TRBV5-1, the J call TRBJ2-1, with TRBD2 identical over 9 bases. The ends lost 5 bases at V and 8 bases at J; junction bases unmatched: 8. This CDR3 is built from 14 residues. Per the germline V gene, CDR1 is SGHRS and CDR2 is YFSETQ.

This sequence joins TRBV2 and TRBJ2-7; D gene uncertain. The CDR3 is 14 amino acids. CDR1 is SNHLY and CDR2 is FYNNEI in the germline V gene. V shed 3 bases and J shed 6 bases, with 15 bases lying between them. The CDR3 sequence: CASSEVPAGAEQYF. For the CDR3, the DNA is TGTGCCAGCAGTGAGGTCCCGGCAGGTGCCGAGCAGTACTTC.

V and J are TRBV7-9 and TRBJ2-2; D remains ambiguous. The CDR3 is 15 amino acids. Per the germline V gene, CDR1 is SEHNR and CDR2 is FQNEAQ (reference sequence). V was shortened by 5 bases and J by 3 bases, with 13 bases between the two germline ends. The DNA for the CDR3 is TGTGCCAGCAGCCGACCCGCTAGTCACACCGGGGAGCTGTTTTTT. As protein: CASSRPASHTGELFF.

This clonotype was detected many times. The chain joins TRBV12-3 or TRBV12-4 to TRBJ1-6; 10 bases map to TRBD1. V was pared by 2 bases and J by 13 bases, with 8 bases of the junction left unmatched. There are 15 residues in the CDR3. CDR3 sequence reads: CASSLWDRGIHPLHF. CDR3 nucleotides: TGTGCCAGCAGTTTATGGGACAGGGGAATTCACCCCCTCCACTTT.

This clonotype has more than one count but fewer than ten. The CDR3 nucleotides are TGTGCCAGCAGCCGCAGGGCAGATACGCAGTATTTT. It codes for CASSRRADTQYF. This sequence joins TRBV28 and TRBJ2-3; perhaps TRBD1 as D (5 bases). Germline CDR1 MDHEN, CDR2 SYDVKM. This CDR3 contains 12 residues. Trimming took 6 bases from V and 4 from J, leaving 8 bases between them.

The CDR3 DNA reads as TGTGCCAGCAGCTTTGGACAGGACAACTATGGCTACACCTTC. It translates to CASSFGQDNYGYTF. The rearrangement joins TRBV5-4 to TRBJ1-2, with 7 bases aligning to TRBD1. The V gene end was trimmed by 2 bases and the J gene end by 2 bases; junction bases not matched to a gene: 3. The CDR3 is made up of 14 amino acids. Germline V lookup: CDR1 SGHNT, CDR2 YYREEE (reference sequence). Combining the CDR3 with reference TRBV5-4 and TRBJ1-2 gives the whole variable domain ETGVTQSPTHLIKTRGQQVTLRCSSQSGHNTVSWYQQALGQGPQFIFQYYREEENGRGNFPPRFSGLQFPNYSSELNVNALELDDSALYLCASSFGQDNYGYTFGSGTRLTVV.

This clonotype was counted many times. The chain couples TRBV7-2 to TRBJ2-1; unclear D gene. CDR1 is SGHTA, CDR2 FQGNSA, per germline. The CDR3 has 12 amino acids. The ends were cut back, 4 bases at V and 6 bases at J, with 7 bases in the middle. The CDR3 DNA reads as TGTGCCAGCAGCTCATTGAGCAATGAGCAGTTCTTC. This sequence encodes CASSSLSNEQFF.

The J gene is TRBJ1-5, the V gene TRBV20-1; no clear D. CDR1 and CDR2 from the germline V gene are DFQATT and SNEGSKA (reference sequence). V was pared by 3 bases and J by 0 bases, with 18 bases between. CDR3 length: 17 residues. This CDR3 reads CSASRPVGIFSNQPQHF. The CDR3 region has the DNA TGCAGTGCTAGCCGCCCAGTGGGGATATTTAGCAATCAGCCCCAGCATTTT.

This clonotype was seen a handful of times. The V and J genes are TRBV5-6 and TRBJ1-5, with D maybe TRBD1 (5 bases). The CDR3 has 16 amino acids. Trimming took 4 bases from V and 1 from J, leaving 15 bases between them. Per germline, CDR1 SGHDT and CDR2 YYEEEE. CDR3 protein: CASSPDGGVSNQPQHF. CDR3 nucleotide sequence: TGTGCCAGCAGCCCGGACGGGGGGGTGAGCAATCAGCCCCAGCATTTT.

The chain recombines TRBV10-1 with TRBJ2-3; 9 bases match TRBD1. The CDR3 consists of 15 residues. After removal of 2 bases from V and 5 bases from J, the junction contained 5 bases not matched to a gene. Per the germline V gene, CDR1 is WNHNN and CDR2 is SYGVQD (reference sequence). The CDR3 nucleotides are TGCGCCAGCAGTGAGACCGGGACAGGGAAAGATACGCAGTATTTT. This encodes CASSETGTGKDTQYF.